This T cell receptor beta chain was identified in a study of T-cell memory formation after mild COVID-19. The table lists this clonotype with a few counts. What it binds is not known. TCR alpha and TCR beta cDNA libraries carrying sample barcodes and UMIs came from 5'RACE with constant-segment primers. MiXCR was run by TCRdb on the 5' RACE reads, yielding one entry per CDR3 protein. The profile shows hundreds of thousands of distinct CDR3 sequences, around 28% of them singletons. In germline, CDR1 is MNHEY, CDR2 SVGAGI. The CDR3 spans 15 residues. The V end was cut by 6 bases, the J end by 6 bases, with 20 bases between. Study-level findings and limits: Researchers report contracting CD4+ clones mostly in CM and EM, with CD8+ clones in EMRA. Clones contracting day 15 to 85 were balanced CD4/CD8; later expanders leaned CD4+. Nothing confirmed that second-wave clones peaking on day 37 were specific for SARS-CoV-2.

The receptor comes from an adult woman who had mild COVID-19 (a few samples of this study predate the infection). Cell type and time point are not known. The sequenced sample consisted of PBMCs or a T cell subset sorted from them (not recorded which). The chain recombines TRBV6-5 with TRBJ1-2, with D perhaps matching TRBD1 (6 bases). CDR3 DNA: TGTGCCAGCAGCAGAAGAAGGGGACATGAACATGGCTACACCTTC. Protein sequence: CASSRRRGHEHGYTF.